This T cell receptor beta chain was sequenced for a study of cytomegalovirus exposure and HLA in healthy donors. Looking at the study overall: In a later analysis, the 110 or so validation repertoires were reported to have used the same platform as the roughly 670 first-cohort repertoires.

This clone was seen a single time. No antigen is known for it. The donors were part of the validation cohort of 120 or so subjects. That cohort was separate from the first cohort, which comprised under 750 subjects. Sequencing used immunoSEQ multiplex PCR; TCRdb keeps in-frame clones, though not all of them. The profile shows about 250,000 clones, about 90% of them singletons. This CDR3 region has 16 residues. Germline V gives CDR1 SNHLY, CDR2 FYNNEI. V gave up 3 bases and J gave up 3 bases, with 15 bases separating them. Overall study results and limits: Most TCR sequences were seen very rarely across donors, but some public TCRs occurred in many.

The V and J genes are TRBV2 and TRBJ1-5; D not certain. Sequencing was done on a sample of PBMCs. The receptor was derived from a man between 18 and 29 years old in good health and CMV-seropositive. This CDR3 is CASSEAGGGYNQPQHF. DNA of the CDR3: TGTGCCAGCAGTGAGGCCGGTGGCGGTTACAATCAGCCCCAGCATTTT.